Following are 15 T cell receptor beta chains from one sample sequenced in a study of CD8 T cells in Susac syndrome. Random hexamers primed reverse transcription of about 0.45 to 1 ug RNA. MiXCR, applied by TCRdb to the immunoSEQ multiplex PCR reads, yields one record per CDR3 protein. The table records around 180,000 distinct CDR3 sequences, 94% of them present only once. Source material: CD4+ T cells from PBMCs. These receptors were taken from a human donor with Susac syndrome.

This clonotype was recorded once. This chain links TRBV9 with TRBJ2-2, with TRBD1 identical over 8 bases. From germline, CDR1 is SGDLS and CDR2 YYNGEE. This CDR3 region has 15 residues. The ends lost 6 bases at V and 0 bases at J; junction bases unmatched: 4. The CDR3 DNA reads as TGTGCCAGCAACAAACAGGGGGCGAACACCGGGGAGCTGTTTTTT. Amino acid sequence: CASNKQGANTGELFF.

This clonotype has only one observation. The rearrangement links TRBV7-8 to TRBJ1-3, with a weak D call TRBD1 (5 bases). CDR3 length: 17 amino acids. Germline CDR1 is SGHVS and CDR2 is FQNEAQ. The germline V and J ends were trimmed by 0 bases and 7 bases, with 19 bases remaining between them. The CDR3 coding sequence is TGTGCCAGCAGCTTAGCGATACCCCAGGGTGGTACGAACACCATATATTTT. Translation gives CASSLAIPQGGTNTIYF.

This chain's CDR3 is CASSSWTGPDTQYF. The DNA of the CDR3 is TGTGCCAGCAGCTCGTGGACAGGGCCAGATACGCAGTATTTT. V and J are TRBV7-9 and TRBJ2-3, with TRBD1 identical over 8 bases. With V trimmed by 4 bases and J by 4 bases, 4 bases remained unmatched. This CDR3 region has 14 residues. Germline V CDR1 and CDR2: SEHNR, FQNEAQ (reference sequence).

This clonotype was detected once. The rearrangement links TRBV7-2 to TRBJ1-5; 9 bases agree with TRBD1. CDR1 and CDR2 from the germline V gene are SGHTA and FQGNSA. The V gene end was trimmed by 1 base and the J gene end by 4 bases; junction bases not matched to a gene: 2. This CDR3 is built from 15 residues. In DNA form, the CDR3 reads TGTGCCAGCAGCTTAGGGGACAGGGCTAATCAGCCCCAGCATTTT. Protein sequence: CASSLGDRANQPQHF. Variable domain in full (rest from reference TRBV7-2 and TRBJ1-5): GAGVSQSPSNKVTEKGKDVELRCDPISGHTALYWYRQSLGQGLEFLIYFQGNSAPDKSGLPSDRFSAERTGGSVSTLTIQRTQQEDSAVYLCASSLGDRANQPQHFGDGTRLSIL.

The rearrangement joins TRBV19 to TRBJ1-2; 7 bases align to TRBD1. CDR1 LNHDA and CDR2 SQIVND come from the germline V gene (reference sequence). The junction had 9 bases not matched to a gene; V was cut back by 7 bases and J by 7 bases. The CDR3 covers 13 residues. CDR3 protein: CASTDDREGGYTF. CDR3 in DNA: TGTGCCAGTACCGACGACAGGGAGGGTGGCTACACCTTC.

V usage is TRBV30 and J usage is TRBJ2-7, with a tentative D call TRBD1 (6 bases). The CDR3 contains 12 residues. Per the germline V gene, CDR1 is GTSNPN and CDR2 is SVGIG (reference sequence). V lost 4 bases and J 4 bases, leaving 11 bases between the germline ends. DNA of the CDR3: TGTGCCTGGACCCGGACAGTTTACGAGCAGTACTTC. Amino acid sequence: CAWTRTVYEQYF.

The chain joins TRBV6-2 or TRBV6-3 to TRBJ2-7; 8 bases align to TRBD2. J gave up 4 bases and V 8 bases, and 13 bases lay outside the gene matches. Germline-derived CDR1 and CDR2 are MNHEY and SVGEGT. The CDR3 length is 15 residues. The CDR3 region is CASSPRAGENYEQYF. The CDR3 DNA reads TGTGCCAGCTCCCCACGAGCGGGGGAGAATTACGAGCAGTACTTC.

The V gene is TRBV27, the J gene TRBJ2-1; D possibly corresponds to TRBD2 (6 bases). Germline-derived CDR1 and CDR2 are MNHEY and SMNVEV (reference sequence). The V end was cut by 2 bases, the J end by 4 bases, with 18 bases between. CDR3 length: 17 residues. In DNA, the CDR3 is TGTGCCAGCAGTTTAGGGCCCGGGACTCTGCCTTACAATGAGCAGTTCTTC. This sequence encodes CASSLGPGTLPYNEQFF.

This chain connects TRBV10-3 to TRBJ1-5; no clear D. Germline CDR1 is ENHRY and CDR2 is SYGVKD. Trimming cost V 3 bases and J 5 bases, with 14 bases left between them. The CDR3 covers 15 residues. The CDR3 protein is CAISEGIAVDQPQHF. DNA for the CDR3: TGTGCCATCAGTGAAGGGATCGCGGTGGATCAGCCCCAGCATTTT.

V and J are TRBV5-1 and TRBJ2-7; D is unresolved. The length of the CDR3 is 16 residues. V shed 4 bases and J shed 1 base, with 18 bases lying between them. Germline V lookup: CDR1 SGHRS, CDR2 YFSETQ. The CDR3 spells CASSPLWTIPSYEQYF. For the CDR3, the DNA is TGCGCCAGCAGCCCACTGTGGACGATCCCATCCTACGAGCAGTACTTC.

In nucleotides, the CDR3 is TGCGCCAGCAGCTTGGCCGGTCCGGCTGGTGGTGAAGCTTTCTTT. Translated, it gives CASSLAGPAGGEAFF. The J gene is TRBJ1-1, the V gene TRBV5-1; D gene ambiguous. The CDR3 is 15 residues long. Germline loops: CDR1 SGHRS, CDR2 YFSETQ. The V end lost 0 bases, the J end lost 7 bases, and 16 bases lay between the germline ends.

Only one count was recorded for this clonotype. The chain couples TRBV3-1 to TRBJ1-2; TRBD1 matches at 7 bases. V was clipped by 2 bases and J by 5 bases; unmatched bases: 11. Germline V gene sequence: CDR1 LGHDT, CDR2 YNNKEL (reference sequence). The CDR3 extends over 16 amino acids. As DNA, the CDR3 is TGTGCCAGCAGCCAAAGGGACAGAGGCCTGTATTATGGCTACACCTTC. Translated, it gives CASSQRDRGLYYGYTF.

The CDR3 DNA follows: TGCAGTGCTCTTAGGTCCGGCACAGATACGCAGTATTTT. As protein: CSALRSGTDTQYF. The chain recombines TRBV20-1 with TRBJ2-3, with D unclear. This CDR3 is 13 amino acids long. Trimming took off 5 bases at V and 1 base at J, with 10 bases between the two ends. Germline values: CDR1 DFQATT, CDR2 SNEGSKA (reference sequence).

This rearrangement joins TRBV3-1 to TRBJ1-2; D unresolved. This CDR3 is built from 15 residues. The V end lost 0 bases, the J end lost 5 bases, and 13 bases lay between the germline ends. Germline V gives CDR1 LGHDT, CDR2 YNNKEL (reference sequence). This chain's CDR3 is CASSQDYGKGYGYTF. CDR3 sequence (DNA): TGTGCCAGCAGCCAAGATTACGGCAAGGGTTATGGCTACACCTTC.

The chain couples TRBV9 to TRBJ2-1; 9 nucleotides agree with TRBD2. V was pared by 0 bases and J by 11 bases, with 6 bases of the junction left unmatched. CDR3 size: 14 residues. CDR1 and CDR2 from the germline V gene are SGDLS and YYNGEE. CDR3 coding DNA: TGTGCCAGCAGCGTAGCGAGCGGGGGGCTGCAGCAGTTCTTC. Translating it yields CASSVASGGLQQFF.